A single sample gave rise to the 27 T cell receptor beta chains below, sequenced in a study of T cell responses to AZD1222 COVID-19 vaccine (dated by TCRdb to the early 2020s). The library relied on the immunoSEQ multiplex PCR assay. Imported from immuneACCESS, the table was reduced by TCRdb to in-frame sequences with V and J called. These copies leave out some clones; in studies compared against another copy, an unresolved V gene accounts for under half, and the cause of the remainder is not known. The sample table contains tens of thousands of clones; only one count was recorded for more than 80% of them. The leading ten clones occupy around 20% of the sample. Taken with the paper, the label for time point translates to: baseline before first vaccination. The sample's treatment or condition label is to be understood as: meningococcal conjugate vaccine given as trial control. The sequencing here drew on peripheral blood, taken on day 0 of MenACWY control vaccination. The receptors were sampled from an adult in good health.

The J gene is TRBJ1-2, the V gene TRBV7-2, with TRBD1 identical over 8 bases. The CDR3 sequence is 14 residues long. Looked up from germline, CDR1 is SGHTA and CDR2 is FQGNSA. Unmatched junction bases numbered 10, after V lost 6 bases and J lost 7 bases. CDR3 in amino acids: CASRETRGRRGYTF. Here the CDR3 DNA reads TGTGCCAGCAGGGAAACCAGGGGGCGACGTGGCTACACCTTC.

The chain uses TRBV5-1 and TRBJ2-1; D may match TRBD1 or TRBD2 (7 bases each). The CDR3 is 16 amino acids. Trimming took off 0 bases at V and 9 bases at J, with 19 bases between the two ends. Germline values: CDR1 SGHRS, CDR2 YFSETQ. The chain's CDR3 is CASSLAQGEGQGEQFF. The CDR3 DNA reads as TGCGCCAGCAGCTTGGCTCAGGGGGAGGGCCAGGGTGAGCAGTTCTTC.

This chain links TRBV5-1 with TRBJ2-4, with 8 positions matching TRBD2. The CDR3 covers 17 residues. V gave up 3 bases and J gave up 1 base; unmatched junction bases: 9. Germline values: CDR1 SGHRS, CDR2 YFSETQ. The CDR3, as DNA: TGCGCCAGCAGCTCAGAGAGCGGGAGTGCGGCCAAAAACATTCAGTACTTC. This sequence encodes CASSSESGSAAKNIQYF.

V is TRBV7-9 and J is TRBJ1-2, with 7 bases identical to TRBD1. The CDR3 totals 15 residues. CDR1 is SEHNR, CDR2 FQNEAQ, per germline (reference sequence). The trim removed 2 bases at V and 5 bases at J, leaving 8 bases unmatched. CDR3 loop: CASSLLRTGGYGYTF. CDR3 nucleotides: TGTGCCAGCAGCTTACTACGGACAGGAGGATATGGCTACACCTTC.

The V gene is TRBV6-4, the J gene TRBJ1-5; D is unresolved. CDR3 length: 17 residues. In germline, CDR1 is MRHNA, CDR2 SNTAGT. V was shortened by 0 bases and J by 6 bases, with 18 bases between the two germline ends. The CDR3 spells CASSDSNRRERIQPQHF. The CDR3 region has the DNA TGTGCCAGCAGTGACTCGAATCGACGGGAAAGGATTCAGCCCCAGCATTTT.

J is TRBJ1-2 and V is TRBV18; D is perhaps TRBD1 (5 bases). Germline CDR1 is KGHSH and CDR2 is LQKENI. This CDR3 is 16 amino acids long. Trimming cost V 2 bases and J 3 bases, with 16 bases left between them. CDR3 residues: CASSPKAQGGYYGYTF. The CDR3 coding sequence is TGTGCCAGCTCACCAAAAGCGCAGGGAGGTTACTATGGCTACACCTTC.

V gene TRBV19 combines with J gene TRBJ2-7; D not certain. This CDR3 contains 15 residues. Trimming removed 5 bases at V and 3 bases at J, with 17 bases between. Germline CDR1 and CDR2: LNHDA and SQIVND (reference sequence). This CDR3 is CASSDDSRRDYEQYF. The CDR3 DNA reads as TGTGCCAGTAGTGACGATTCACGGAGAGACTACGAGCAGTACTTC.

The rearrangement uses TRBV4-3 and TRBJ2-2; D is perhaps TRBD2 (8 bases). The CDR3 totals 17 residues. Between the trimmed V and J ends, which lost 3 bases and 6 bases, there was a span of 20 bases. Germline CDR1 LGHNA, CDR2 YSLEER. For the CDR3, the DNA is TGCGCCAGCAGCCAGGAGACGACAGGGACTAGGGCCGGGGAGCTGTTTTTT. It encodes CASSQETTGTRAGELFF.

A note on this clone: In the same sample, other DNA sequences code for this CDR3. The rearrangement uses TRBV19 and TRBJ2-3; no clear D. This CDR3 has 13 residues. Germline lookup yields CDR1 LNHDA and CDR2 SQIVND (reference sequence). Trimming shortened V by 6 bases and J by 0 bases, and 7 bases separated the two germline ends. CDR3 amino acids: CASRATSTDTQYF. CDR3 sequence (DNA): TGTGCCAGTAGGGCAACTAGCACAGATACGCAGTATTTT. The full variable domain, rest sourced from reference TRBV19 and TRBJ2-3, is DGGITQSPKYLFRKEGQNVTLSCEQNLNHDAMYWYRQDPGQGLRLIYYSQIVNDFQKGDIAEGYSVSREKKESFPLTVTSAQKNPTAFYLCASRATSTDTQYFGPGTRLTVL.

This clone was seen only a few times. This rearrangement joins TRBV5-1 to TRBJ1-2; D gene uncertain. V gave up 7 bases and J gave up 8 bases, with 9 bases separating them. CDR3 length: 10 residues. CDR1 and CDR2 (germline): SGHRS, YFSETQ. For the CDR3, the DNA is TGCGCCAGCTGCCCCGGAGGCTACACCTTC. Its translation is CASCPGGYTF.

This clone was seen only once. The rearrangement links TRBV29-1 to TRBJ1-5; possible D gene TRBD1, 5 bases. With 6 bases removed from V and 3 bases from J, the gap between germline ends came to 15 bases. Germline loops: CDR1 SQVTM, CDR2 ANQGSEA. The CDR3 spans 14 residues. The CDR3 protein is CSVLLGVDNQPQHF. CDR3 in DNA: TGCAGCGTCCTCCTAGGGGTGGACAATCAGCCCCAGCATTTT.

CDR3 nucleotides: TGTGCCAGCAGCTTGGGTGGCAGGGGGCATTCAGGACAGCCCCAGCATTTT. Translation gives CASSLGGRGHSGQPQHF. The chain employs TRBV5-6 and TRBJ1-5, with 8 bases fitting TRBD1. Germline V CDR1 and CDR2: SGHDT, YYEEEE. The CDR3 has 17 residues. V trimming: 0 bases; J trimming: 7 bases; junction bases outside the gene matches: 12. The full variable domain, its missing parts supplied by reference TRBV5-6 and TRBJ1-5, is DAGVTQSPTHLIKTRGQQVTLRCSPKSGHDTVSWYQQALGQGPQFIFQYYEEEERQRGNFPDRFSGHQFPNYSSELNVNALLLGDSALYLCASSLGGRGHSGQPQHFGDGTRLSIL.

The gene calls are TRBV28 and TRBJ1-6; D may be TRBD1 (5 bases). The V gene's germline CDR1 is MDHEN and CDR2 SYDVKM. V was clipped by 3 bases and J by 8 bases, with 17 bases between them. The CDR3 totals 16 residues. The CDR3 region is CASSFSEGYNDSPLHF. The CDR3 DNA follows: TGTGCCAGCAGTTTTAGTGAGGGGTATAATGATTCACCCCTCCACTTT. Using reference TRBV28 and TRBJ1-6 for the parts outside the CDR3, the full variable domain is DVKVTQSSRYLVKRTGEKVFLECVQDMDHENMFWYRQDPGLGLRLIYFSYDVKMKEKGDIPEGYSVSREKKERFSLILESASTNQTSMYLCASSFSEGYNDSPLHFGNGTRLTVT.

The J gene is TRBJ1-1, the V gene TRBV29-1; D may be TRBD1 (6 bases). This CDR3 spans 13 amino acids. CDR1 and CDR2 (germline): SQVTM, ANQGSEA. V was trimmed by 5 bases and J by 4 bases, leaving 14 bases between them. Written as DNA, the CDR3 is TGCAGCGTTCAAGGGGGTGGGAGCACTGAAGCTTTCTTT. The encoded protein is CSVQGGGSTEAFF.

The chain recombines TRBV30 with TRBJ2-5, with TRBD2 identical over 7 bases. The CDR3 extends over 12 amino acids. From germline, CDR1 is GTSNPN and CDR2 SVGIG (reference sequence). V lost 5 bases and J lost 2; bases outside the gene matches: 2. CDR3 sequence: CAWSSGQETQYF. The CDR3 DNA sequence: TGTGCCTGGTCTAGCGGACAAGAGACCCAGTACTTC. The full variable domain, its missing parts supplied by reference TRBV30 and TRBJ2-5, is SQTIHQWPATLVQPVGSPLSLECTVEGTSNPNLYWYRQAAGRGLQLLFYSVGIGQISSEVPQNLSASRPQDRQFILSSKKLLLSDSGFYLCAWSSGQETQYFGPGTRLLVL.

The CDR3: CASNSAGGTQYF. CDR3 coding DNA: TGTGCCAGCAACTCAGCGGGAGGGACGCAGTATTTT. The chain is built from TRBV7-2 and TRBJ2-3, with 10 bases aligning to TRBD2. V trimming: 7 bases; J trimming: 9 bases; junction bases outside the gene matches: 4. The CDR3 contains 12 residues. Germline V gives CDR1 SGHTA, CDR2 FQGNSA.

This sequence joins TRBV28 and TRBJ1-1; D is unresolved. The CDR3 is 15 residues long. The V end lost 5 bases, the J end lost 0 bases, and 13 bases lay between the germline ends. Germline CDR1 reads MDHEN; CDR2 reads SYDVKM. CDR3 nucleotides: TGTGCCAGCAGTCCTCTAAGGGTCTTGAACACTGAAGCTTTCTTT. Its translation is CASSPLRVLNTEAFF.

The chain combines TRBV19 with TRBJ2-1, with D possibly called TRBD1 or TRBD2 (7 bases each). The CDR3 covers 15 residues. Looked up from germline, CDR1 is LNHDA and CDR2 is SQIVND (reference sequence). V gave up 6 bases and J gave up 0 bases, with 12 bases separating them. The CDR3 reads CASSDREGSYNEQFF. The CDR3 DNA follows: TGTGCCAGTAGCGACAGGGAGGGCTCCTACAATGAGCAGTTCTTC.

This rearrangement joins TRBV12-1 to TRBJ2-1; no check of the table's D call, TRBD2, against the DNA was made. TRBV12-1 is reported as a pseudogene. The CDR3 has 14 amino acids. In nucleotides, the CDR3 is TGTGCCACCGACTATTCTTTATTTCGCAATGAGCAGTTCTTC. Translated, it gives CATDYSLFRNEQFF.

The rearrangement joins TRBV18 to TRBJ1-1, with D maybe TRBD1 (5 bases). Trimming left V 2 bases short and J 6 bases short, with 7 bases between. This CDR3 has 12 amino acids. Per germline, CDR1 KGHSH and CDR2 LQKENI. The DNA for the CDR3 is TGTGCCAGCTCACCATTAGGGGCTGAAGCTTTCTTT. Its protein product is CASSPLGAEAFF.

The genes are TRBV19 and TRBJ1-1, with D hard to call. This CDR3 region has 14 residues. The V gene lost 7 bases and the J gene lost 1 base, with 13 bases spanning the gap. Germline V gene sequence: CDR1 LNHDA, CDR2 SQIVND (reference sequence). CDR3 sequence reads: CASTPGGWNTEAFF. In DNA, the CDR3 is TGTGCCAGTACTCCAGGCGGTTGGAACACTGAAGCTTTCTTT.

The rearrangement joins TRBV12-5 to TRBJ1-5; TRBD1 might be the D (5 bases). V shed 10 bases and J shed 3 bases, with 13 bases lying between them. There are 13 residues in the CDR3. The germline V gene has CDR1 LGHNT and CDR2 FRNRAP. The CDR3 protein is CATSAGPNQPQHF. In DNA, the CDR3 is TGTGCTACATCGGCAGGGCCCAATCAGCCCCAGCATTTT.

CDR3: CASSQPATDTQYF. The CDR3 nucleotides read TGTGCCAGCAGCCAGCCCGCCACAGATACGCAGTATTTT. V is TRBV4-2 and J is TRBJ2-3; D is unclear. Germline V lookup: CDR1 LGHNA, CDR2 YNFKEQ. V was shortened by 3 bases and J by 2 bases, with 6 bases between the two germline ends. The CDR3 totals 13 residues.

The CDR3 spells CAIRTSGREDTGELFF. The CDR3 region has the DNA TGTGCCATCAGGACTAGCGGGAGGGAGGACACCGGGGAGCTGTTTTTT. V is TRBV2 and J is TRBJ2-2, with 15 bases identical to TRBD2. Germline CDR1 SNHLY, CDR2 FYNNEI. V lost 10 bases, J lost 3 bases, and 6 bases stayed unmatched. This CDR3 is built from 16 residues. Variable domain in full (rest from reference TRBV2 and TRBJ2-2): EPEVTQTPSHQVTQMGQEVILRCVPISNHLYFYWYRQILGQKVEFLVSFYNNEISEKSEIFDDQFSVERPDGSNFTLKIRSTKLEDSAMYFCAIRTSGREDTGELFFGEGSRLTVL.

The V call is TRBV19, the J call TRBJ2-6; a weak D match, TRBD1 (5 bases). The ends were cut back, 3 bases at V and 2 bases at J, with 8 bases in the middle. CDR1 LNHDA and CDR2 SQIVND come from the germline V gene (reference sequence). CDR3 size: 15 residues. In DNA form, the CDR3 reads TGTGCCAGTAGTATTCAGGGCACTGGGGCCAACGTCCTGACTTTC. As protein: CASSIQGTGANVLTF.

This chain uses TRBV28 with TRBJ2-1, with D unresolved. The germline V gene encodes CDR1 MDHEN and CDR2 SYDVKM. This CDR3 is built from 14 residues. V was shortened by 3 bases and J by 3 bases, with 9 bases between the two germline ends. Here the CDR3 reads CASSFTNNYNEQFF. The CDR3 DNA follows: TGTGCCAGCAGTTTCACGAATAACTACAATGAGCAGTTCTTC.

This chain connects TRBV3-1 (or the pseudogene TRBV3-2) to TRBJ1-1; D unclear. V was cut by 8 bases and J by 4 bases, with 14 bases left in between. CDR3 length equals 13 residues. Germline V gene sequence: CDR1 LGHDT, CDR2 YNNKEL (reference sequence). This CDR3 is CASSLSVSTEAFF. CDR3 nucleotide sequence: TGTGCCAGCTCCTTGTCTGTGAGCACTGAAGCTTTCTTT.